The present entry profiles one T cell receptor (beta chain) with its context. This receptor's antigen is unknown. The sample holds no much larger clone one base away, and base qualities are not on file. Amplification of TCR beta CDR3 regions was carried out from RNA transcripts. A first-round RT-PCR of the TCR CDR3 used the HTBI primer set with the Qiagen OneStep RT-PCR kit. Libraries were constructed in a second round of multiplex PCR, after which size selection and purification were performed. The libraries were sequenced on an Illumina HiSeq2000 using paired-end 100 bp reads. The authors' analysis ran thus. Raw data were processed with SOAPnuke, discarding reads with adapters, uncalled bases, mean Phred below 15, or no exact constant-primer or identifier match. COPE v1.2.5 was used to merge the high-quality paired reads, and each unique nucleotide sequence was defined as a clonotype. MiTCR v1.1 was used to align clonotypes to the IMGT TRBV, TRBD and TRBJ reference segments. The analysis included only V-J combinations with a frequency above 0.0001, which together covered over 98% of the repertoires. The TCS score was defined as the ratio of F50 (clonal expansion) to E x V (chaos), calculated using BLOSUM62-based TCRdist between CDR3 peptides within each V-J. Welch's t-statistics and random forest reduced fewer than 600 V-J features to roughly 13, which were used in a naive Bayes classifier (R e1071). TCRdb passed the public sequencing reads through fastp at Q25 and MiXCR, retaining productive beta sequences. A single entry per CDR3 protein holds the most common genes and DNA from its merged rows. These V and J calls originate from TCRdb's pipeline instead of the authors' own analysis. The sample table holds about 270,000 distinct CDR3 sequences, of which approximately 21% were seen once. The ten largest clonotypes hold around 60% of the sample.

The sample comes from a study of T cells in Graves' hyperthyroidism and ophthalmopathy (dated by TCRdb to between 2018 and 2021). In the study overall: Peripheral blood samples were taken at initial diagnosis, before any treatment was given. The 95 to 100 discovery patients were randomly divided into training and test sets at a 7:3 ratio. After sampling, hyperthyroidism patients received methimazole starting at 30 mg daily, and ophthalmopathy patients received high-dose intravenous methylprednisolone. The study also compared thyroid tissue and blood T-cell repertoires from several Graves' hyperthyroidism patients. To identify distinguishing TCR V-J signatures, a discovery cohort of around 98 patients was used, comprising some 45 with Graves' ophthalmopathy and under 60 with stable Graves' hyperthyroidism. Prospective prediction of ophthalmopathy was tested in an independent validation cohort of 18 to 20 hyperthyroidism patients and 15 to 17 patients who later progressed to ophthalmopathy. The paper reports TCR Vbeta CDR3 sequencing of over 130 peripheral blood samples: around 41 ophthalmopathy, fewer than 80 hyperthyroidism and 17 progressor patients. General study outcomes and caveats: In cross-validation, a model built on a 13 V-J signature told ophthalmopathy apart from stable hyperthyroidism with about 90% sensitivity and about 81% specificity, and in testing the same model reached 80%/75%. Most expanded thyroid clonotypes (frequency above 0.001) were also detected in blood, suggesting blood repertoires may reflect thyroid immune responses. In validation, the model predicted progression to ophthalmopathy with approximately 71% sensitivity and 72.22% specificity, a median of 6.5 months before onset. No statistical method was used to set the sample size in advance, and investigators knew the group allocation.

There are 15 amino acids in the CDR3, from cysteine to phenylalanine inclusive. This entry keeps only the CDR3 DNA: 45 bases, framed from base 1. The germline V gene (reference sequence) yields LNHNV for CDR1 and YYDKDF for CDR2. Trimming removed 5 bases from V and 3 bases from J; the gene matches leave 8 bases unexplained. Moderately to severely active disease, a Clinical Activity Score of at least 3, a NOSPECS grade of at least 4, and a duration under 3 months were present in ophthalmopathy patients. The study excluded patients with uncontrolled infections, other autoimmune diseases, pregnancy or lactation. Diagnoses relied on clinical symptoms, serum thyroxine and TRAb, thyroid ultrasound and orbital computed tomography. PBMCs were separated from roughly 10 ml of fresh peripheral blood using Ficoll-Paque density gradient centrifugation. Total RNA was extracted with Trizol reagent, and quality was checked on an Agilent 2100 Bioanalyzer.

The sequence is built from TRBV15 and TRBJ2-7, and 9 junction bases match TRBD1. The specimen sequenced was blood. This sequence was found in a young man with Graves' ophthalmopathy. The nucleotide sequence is TGTGCCACCAGCGGGGACAGGGAGGGAGTCTACGAGCAGTACTTC. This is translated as CATSGDREGVYEQYF.